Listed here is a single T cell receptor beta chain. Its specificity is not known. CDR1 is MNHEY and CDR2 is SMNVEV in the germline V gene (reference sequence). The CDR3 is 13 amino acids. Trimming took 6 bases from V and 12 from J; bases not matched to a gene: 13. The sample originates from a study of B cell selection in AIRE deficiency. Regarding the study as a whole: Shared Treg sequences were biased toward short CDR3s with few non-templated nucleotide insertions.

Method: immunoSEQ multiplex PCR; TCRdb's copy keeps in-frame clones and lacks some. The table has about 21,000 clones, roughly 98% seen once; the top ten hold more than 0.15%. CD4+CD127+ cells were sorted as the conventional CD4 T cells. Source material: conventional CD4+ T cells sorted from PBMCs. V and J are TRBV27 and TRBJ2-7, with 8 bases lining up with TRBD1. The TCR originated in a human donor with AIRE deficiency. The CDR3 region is CASRQGQGYPSYF. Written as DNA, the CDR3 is TGTGCCAGCAGACAAGGACAGGGATACCCCTCGTACTTC.